The T cell receptor beta chain under discussion was sequenced for a study of T cell responses to AZD1222 COVID-19 vaccine. The repertoire was sequenced with immunoSEQ multiplex PCR; TCRdb's copy has only in-frame clones and lacks some. The sample has about 150,000 clones, 91% seen once. CDR3 length: 15 amino acids. V trimming: 1 base; J trimming: 5 bases; junction bases outside the gene matches: 5. Germline lookup yields CDR1 SSHAT and CDR2 FNYEAQ (reference sequence). The specimen was peripheral blood, collected on day 0 of AZD1222 vaccination. The TCR sequence derives from an adult in good health. V usage is TRBV7-7 and J usage is TRBJ2-3; 8 bases map to TRBD2. The CDR3 loop reads CASSLGAGGGDTQYF. CDR3 DNA sequence: TGTGCCAGCAGCTTAGGGGCGGGGGGAGGAGATACGCAGTATTTT. The complete variable domain, with remaining parts taken from reference TRBV7-7 and TRBJ2-3, reads GAGVSQSPRYKVTKRGQDVTLRCDPISSHATLYWYQQALGQGPEFLTYFNYEAQPDKSGLPSDRFSAERPEGSISTLTIQRTEQRDSAMYRCASSLGAGGGDTQYFGPGTRLTVL.